This passage covers 32 T cell receptor beta chains from one sample sequenced in a study of OX40 agonist ivuxolimab in advanced cancers. The assay was immunoSEQ multiplex PCR, and TCRdb's table has in-frame clones only and misses some. Altogether 9,500 to 12,000 clones are present, 80% to 90% being singletons, with the ten largest covering around 15%. The material was CD4+ or CD8+ T cells sorted from blood, obtained in a trial of the OX40 agonist ivuxolimab. The receptors were gathered from an adult with an advanced solid tumor such as melanoma, head and neck, liver or kidney cancer.

This chain uses TRBV27 with TRBJ2-1; D is perhaps TRBD1 (6 bases). With 3 bases removed from V and 4 bases from J, the gap between germline ends came to 13 bases. In germline, CDR1 is MNHEY, CDR2 SMNVEV (reference sequence). The CDR3 is 15 residues long. The CDR3 is CASSFGQTLYNEQFF. CDR3 nucleotide sequence: TGTGCCAGCAGTTTCGGACAGACCCTTTACAATGAGCAGTTCTTC.

This sequence joins TRBV5-3 and TRBJ2-5; perhaps TRBD2 as D (5 bases). TRBV5-3 is an ORF, and what it does is uncertain. The CDR3 contains 15 residues. Between the trimmed V and J ends, which lost 4 bases and 1 base, there was a span of 14 bases. The CDR3 sequence is CARSLRTGGQETQYF. The CDR3 nucleotides are TGTGCCAGAAGCCTCCGGACTGGCGGCCAAGAGACCCAGTACTTC.

The rearrangement links TRBV4-2 to TRBJ2-1; D gene ambiguous. This CDR3 is 15 amino acids long. CDR1 LGHNA and CDR2 YNFKEQ come from the germline V gene. Trimming stripped 5 bases from V and 7 bases from J, with 18 bases between. Here the CDR3 reads CASSVAGSSQNEQFF. The DNA of the CDR3 is TGTGCCAGCAGCGTGGCAGGTTCGAGCCAGAATGAGCAGTTCTTC.

This chain uses TRBV6-1 with TRBJ2-2; 11 nucleotides match TRBD2. This CDR3 has 17 residues. V lost 4 bases to trimming and J lost 1 base; unmatched junction nucleotides: 5. Germline CDR1 is MNHNS and CDR2 is SASEGT. The chain's CDR3 is CASSVRTSGLNTGELFF. CDR3 bases: TGTGCCAGCAGTGTTAGGACTAGCGGGTTGAACACCGGGGAGCTGTTTTTT.

The J gene is TRBJ2-7, the V gene TRBV11-3; D gene uncertain. The germline V and J ends were trimmed by 1 base and 5 bases, with 12 bases remaining between them. In germline, CDR1 is SGHNT, CDR2 YENEEA. The CDR3 runs 14 residues. CDR3 residues: CASSLAVWTDEQYF. Written as DNA, the CDR3 is TGTGCCAGCAGCTTAGCTGTTTGGACCGACGAGCAGTACTTC.

This clone turned up a few times. The V and J genes are TRBV5-1 and TRBJ2-1; TRBD2 might be the D (6 bases). Trimming took off 4 bases at V and 9 bases at J, with 17 bases between the two ends. CDR3 length: 14 amino acids. From germline, CDR1 is SGHRS and CDR2 YFSETQ. The CDR3 coding sequence is TGCGCCAGCAGCCCAACCTTTAACGGGGGTGAGCAGTTCTTC. Translation: CASSPTFNGGEQFF.

The chain's CDR3 is CAVGTTNSGANVLTF. CDR3 nucleotide sequence: TGTGCCGTTGGCACTACCAACTCTGGGGCCAACGTCCTGACTTTC. The chain couples TRBV10-3 to TRBJ2-6; D not certain. The CDR3 has 15 amino acids. The germline gives CDR1 ENHRY, CDR2 SYGVKD. Between the trimmed V and J ends, which lost 11 bases and 0 bases, there was a span of 14 bases.

This chain uses TRBV27 with TRBJ2-1, with 9 bases matching TRBD1. There are 16 residues in the CDR3. Germline loops: CDR1 MNHEY, CDR2 SMNVEV (reference sequence). The V segment lost 7 bases and the J segment 6 bases; nucleotides outside the gene matches: 13. CDR3 residues: CASNALGTGLRNEQFF. The CDR3 bases are TGTGCCAGCAATGCCCTGGGGACAGGGCTCCGCAATGAGCAGTTCTTC.

This chain joins TRBV9 and TRBJ1-1; tentative D call: TRBD1 (5 bases). Trimming cost V 2 bases and J 7 bases, with 12 bases left between them. The CDR3 covers 13 residues. The germline CDR1 and CDR2 sequences are SGDLS and YYNGEE. The CDR3 sequence is CASSVSGGGEAFF. The CDR3 nucleotides are TGTGCCAGCAGCGTTTCCGGGGGAGGTGAAGCTTTCTTT.

The table lists this clone with a few counts. V usage is TRBV11-2 and J usage is TRBJ2-1; D is perhaps TRBD2 (6 bases). CDR1 and CDR2 (germline): SGHAT, FQNNGV. Deletions cut 10 bases from V and 8 bases from J, with 15 bases between. CDR3 length: 12 residues. The CDR3 DNA is TGTGCCACCAGTCGCGGGGCGGATGAGCAGTTCTTC. It encodes CATSRGADEQFF.

The chain employs TRBV7-8 and TRBJ2-1, with TRBD2 identical over 9 bases. CDR1 and CDR2 (germline): SGHVS, FQNEAQ. Trimming cost V 6 bases and J 5 bases; bases outside gene matches: 2. There are 13 residues in the CDR3. CDR3 in DNA: TGTGCCAGCAGTAGCGGGGGACACAATGAGCAGTTCTTC. Its translation: CASSSGGHNEQFF.

The chain is built from TRBV27 and TRBJ2-1, with D perhaps matching TRBD2 (7 bases). Trimming removed 4 bases from V and 8 bases from J, with 15 bases in between. Germline V gene data show CDR1 as MNHEY and CDR2 as SMNVEV (reference sequence). CDR3 size: 14 residues. The CDR3 spells CASSWSGGAYEQFF. The CDR3 coding sequence is TGTGCCAGCAGTTGGTCTGGGGGGGCCTATGAGCAGTTCTTC.

This chain uses TRBV6-1 with TRBJ2-2; perhaps TRBD2 as D (5 bases). CDR1 is MNHNS and CDR2 is SASEGT in the germline V gene. Trimming removed 1 base from V and 4 bases from J, with 10 bases in between. The CDR3 runs to 15 residues. For the CDR3, the DNA is TGTGCCAGCAGTGAAGAGGAAGGGAGCACCGGGGAGCTGTTTTTT. As protein: CASSEEEGSTGELFF.

V usage is TRBV9 and J usage is TRBJ2-7, with D perhaps TRBD2 (6 bases). There are 14 residues in the CDR3. Per germline, CDR1 SGDLS and CDR2 YYNGEE. Trimming stripped 4 bases from V and 0 bases from J, with 11 bases between. For the CDR3, the DNA is TGTGCCAGCAGCCCGGGACTCCTCTCCTACGAGCAGTACTTC. Translating gives CASSPGLLSYEQYF.

V and J are TRBV5-4 and TRBJ2-3; 9 bases line up with TRBD1. J lost 5 bases, V lost 0 bases, and 1 base had no gene match. Germline loops: CDR1 SGHNT, CDR2 YYREEE (reference sequence). The CDR3 runs 14 residues. The CDR3 reads CASSLGQGGDTQYF. CDR3 in DNA: TGTGCCAGCAGCTTGGGACAGGGGGGAGATACGCAGTATTTT.

CDR3 amino acids: CASSFGTSGTDTQYF. The DNA of the CDR3 is TGTGCCAGCAGCTTCGGGACTAGCGGCACAGATACGCAGTATTTT. The rearrangement joins TRBV5-6 to TRBJ2-3; 10 bases align to TRBD2. The CDR3 contains 15 residues. In germline, CDR1 is SGHDT, CDR2 YYEEEE. V lost 2 bases and J lost 1; bases outside the gene matches: 1.

The CDR3 coding sequence is TGTGCCAGCAGCGTCTTAGCTGCGAACACCGGGGAGCTGTTTTTT. Its protein product is CASSVLAANTGELFF. The rearrangement joins TRBV7-9 to TRBJ2-2; unclear D gene. With 5 bases removed from V and 0 bases from J, the gap between germline ends came to 10 bases. CDR1 and CDR2 from the germline V gene are SEHNR and FQNEAQ (reference sequence). The CDR3 is 15 residues long.

Only a few counts were recorded for this clone. The rearrangement joins TRBV11-2 to TRBJ2-7; maybe TRBD1 (6 bases). The CDR3 spans 13 residues. Germline V gives CDR1 SGHAT, CDR2 FQNNGV. V was trimmed by 6 bases and J by 1 base, leaving 10 bases between them. As DNA, the CDR3 is TGTGCCAGCAGACTTGGACAGTCCTACGAGCAGTACTTC. Translating gives CASRLGQSYEQYF.

The V gene is TRBV19, the J gene TRBJ2-7; 9 nucleotides agree with TRBD1. The CDR3 contains 15 residues. The V gene end was trimmed by 4 bases and the J gene end by 2 bases; junction bases not matched to a gene: 6. Germline V gene data show CDR1 as LNHDA and CDR2 as SQIVND (reference sequence). CDR3 sequence: CASSTGRDRAYEQYF. CDR3 bases: TGTGCCAGTAGTACAGGGCGGGACAGGGCCTACGAGCAGTACTTC. Based on the CDR3 plus reference TRBV19 and TRBJ2-7, the full variable domain is DGGITQSPKYLFRKEGQNVTLSCEQNLNHDAMYWYRQDPGQGLRLIYYSQIVNDFQKGDIAEGYSVSREKKESFPLTVTSAQKNPTAFYLCASSTGRDRAYEQYFGPGTRLTVT.

CDR3 nucleotides: TGTGCCAGCAGCTTCGCGGGGACTAGCGGGCTGGGGGCCTACGAGCAGTACTTC. Amino acid sequence: CASSFAGTSGLGAYEQYF. The rearrangement links TRBV7-2 to TRBJ2-7, with TRBD2 identical over 12 bases. The ends lost 3 bases at V and 2 bases at J; junction bases unmatched: 11. The germline V gene has CDR1 SGHTA and CDR2 FQGNSA. The CDR3 covers 18 residues.

The table lists this clone with a few counts. The CDR3, as DNA: TGTGCCAGCGGGTTGGAGTCCGAGCAGTACTTC. Translated: CASGLESEQYF. This rearrangement joins TRBV5-8 to TRBJ2-7; D is undetermined. The V gene's germline CDR1 is SGHTS and CDR2 YDEGEE. The CDR3 length is 11 residues. Trimming took off 7 bases at V and 6 bases at J, with 11 bases between the two ends.

The V call is TRBV4-1, the J call TRBJ1-1, with D possibly being TRBD1 (6 bases). Germline values: CDR1 MGHRA, CDR2 YSYEKL. CDR3 length: 16 amino acids. V lost 1 base and J 0 bases, leaving 12 bases between the germline ends. As DNA, the CDR3 is TGCGCCAGCAGCCAAGCGGTGGGACAAATGAACACTGAAGCTTTCTTT. This encodes CASSQAVGQMNTEAFF.

This clone was seen just once. The V gene is TRBV6-1, the J gene TRBJ2-1; D is possibly TRBD1 (6 bases). Trimming stripped 2 bases from V and 4 bases from J, with 12 bases between. CDR1 is MNHNS, CDR2 SASEGT, per germline. CDR3 length: 15 residues. The CDR3 DNA reads TGTGCCAGCAGTGAATGGGGACAATTATACAATGAGCAGTTCTTC. As protein: CASSEWGQLYNEQFF.

The gene calls are TRBV9 and TRBJ2-1; 7 bases align to TRBD2. V lost 0 bases and J lost 8; bases outside the gene matches: 8. The CDR3 is 15 residues long. CDR1 and CDR2 from the germline V gene are SGDLS and YYNGEE. The CDR3 loop reads CASSVGRGGIDEQFF. The CDR3 DNA follows: TGTGCCAGCAGCGTAGGGCGGGGAGGGATCGATGAGCAGTTCTTC.

The chain links TRBV4-1 to TRBJ1-5; D is unclear. Germline values: CDR1 MGHRA, CDR2 YSYEKL. Trimming cost V 0 bases and J 3 bases, with 9 bases left between them. The CDR3 is 15 amino acids. CDR3 nucleotides: TGCGCCAGCAGCCAAGATCCCCACTCCAATCAGCCCCAGCATTTT. Translating gives CASSQDPHSNQPQHF.

V and J are TRBV4-1 and TRBJ2-7; tentatively, D is TRBD1 or TRBD2 (6 bases each). The germline V and J ends were trimmed by 1 base and 6 bases, with 13 bases remaining between them. The length of the CDR3 is 14 residues. Germline CDR1 MGHRA, CDR2 YSYEKL. DNA for the CDR3: TGCGCCAGCAGCCAAGGGGGCAGGGGAGGCGAGCAGTACTTC. Amino acids: CASSQGGRGGEQYF.

Of note for this clone: Other DNA sequences in this sample translate to the same CDR3. The J gene is TRBJ1-4, the V gene TRBV7-9; D is unclear. V dropped 0 bases and J dropped 8 bases, with 13 bases sitting between them. The CDR3 totals 15 residues. In germline, CDR1 is SEHNR, CDR2 FQNEAQ (reference sequence). This CDR3 reads CASSLADDGEEKLFF. For the CDR3, the DNA is TGTGCCAGCAGCTTAGCGGATGATGGTGAAGAAAAACTGTTTTTT. Using reference TRBV7-9 and TRBJ1-4 for the parts outside the CDR3, the full variable domain is DTGVSQNPRHKITKRGQNVTFRCDPISEHNRLYWYRQTLGQGPEFLTYFQNEAQLEKSRLLSDRFSAERPKGSFSTLEIQRTEQGDSAMYLCASSLADDGEEKLFFGSGTQLSVL.

The chain employs TRBV5-6 and TRBJ2-1; tentatively, D is TRBD2 (6 bases). Germline CDR1 reads SGHDT; CDR2 reads YYEEEE. The CDR3 is 17 amino acids. Trimming removed 1 base from V and 6 bases from J, with 20 bases in between. The CDR3 here is CASSLSIFGSTFNEQFF. In nucleotides, the CDR3 is TGTGCCAGCAGCTTGAGTATCTTCGGGAGCACGTTCAATGAGCAGTTCTTC.

The gene calls are TRBV30 and TRBJ2-3, with D possibly matching TRBD2 (6 bases). Trimming took off 2 bases at V and 5 bases at J, with 17 bases between the two ends. The CDR3 has 15 residues. Germline CDR1 and CDR2: GTSNPN and SVGIG (reference sequence). The CDR3 DNA sequence: TGTGCCTGGAGTTTGGGGACTTCCTCTGGAGATACGCAGTATTTT. Translated, it gives CAWSLGTSSGDTQYF.

The chain carries TRBV27 and TRBJ2-1; 11 positions match TRBD2. The ends lost 5 bases at V and 4 bases at J; junction bases unmatched: 4. From germline, CDR1 is MNHEY and CDR2 SMNVEV (reference sequence). This CDR3 is built from 15 residues. Here the CDR3 DNA reads TGTGCCAGCAGTCCCGGGACTAGCGGATACAATGAGCAGTTCTTC. Protein sequence: CASSPGTSGYNEQFF.

V gene TRBV27 combines with J gene TRBJ2-1; 11 bases line up with TRBD1. Germline V gene data show CDR1 as MNHEY and CDR2 as SMNVEV (reference sequence). The junction had 6 bases not matched to a gene; V was cut back by 3 bases and J by 5 bases. The CDR3 totals 16 residues. The CDR3 DNA follows: TGTGCCAGCAGTTTTCTCGGGACAGGGGGGAACAATGAGCAGTTCTTC. Translated, it gives CASSFLGTGGNNEQFF.

This chain links TRBV29-1 with TRBJ2-7; D not resolved. Per the germline V gene, CDR1 is SQVTM and CDR2 is ANQGSEA. The V end lost 7 bases, the J end lost 3 bases, and 13 bases lay between the germline ends. The length of the CDR3 is 12 residues. CDR3 bases: TGCAGCGCATTTTCGCTCAACTACGAGCAGTACTTC. Its translation is CSAFSLNYEQYF.